This entry features one TCR beta chain sequence. This record comes from a study of shared clonotypes between healthy human individuals. Study-wide context: Aged between 18 and 49, the donors were a couple of women and three men.

Assay: immunoSEQ multiplex PCR; the TCRdb copy retains only in-frame clones and omits some. The table lists over 2 million clones, 85% to 95% of them singletons, with roughly 0.13% in the top ten. This receptor was identified in a man aged 18 to 29 in good health. Sample: naive CD4+ T cells sorted from blood. Subset reported: CD45RA+ positively selected.

CDR3 amino acids: CASSLGNGDTQYF. Here the CDR3 DNA reads TGTGCCAGCAGCTTAGGTAATGGAGATACGCAGTATTTT. The rearrangement joins TRBV7-6 to TRBJ2-3, with D unresolved. CDR3 length equals 13 residues. Per germline, CDR1 SGHVS and CDR2 FNYEAQ. V was clipped by 1 base and J by 5 bases, with 7 bases between them.